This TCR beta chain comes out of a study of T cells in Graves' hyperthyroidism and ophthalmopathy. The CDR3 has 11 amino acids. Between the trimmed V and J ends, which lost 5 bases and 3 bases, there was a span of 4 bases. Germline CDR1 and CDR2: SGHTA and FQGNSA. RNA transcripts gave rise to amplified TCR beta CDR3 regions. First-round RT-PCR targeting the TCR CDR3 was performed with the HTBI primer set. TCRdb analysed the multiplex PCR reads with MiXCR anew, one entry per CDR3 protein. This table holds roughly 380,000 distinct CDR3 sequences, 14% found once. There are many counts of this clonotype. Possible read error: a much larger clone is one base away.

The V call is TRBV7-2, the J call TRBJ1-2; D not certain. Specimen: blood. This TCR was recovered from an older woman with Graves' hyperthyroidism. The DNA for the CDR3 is TGTGCCAGCAGCCAATACTATGGCTACACCTTC. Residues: CASSQYYGYTF. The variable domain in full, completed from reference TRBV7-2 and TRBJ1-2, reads GAGVSQSPSNKVTEKGKDVELRCDPISGHTALYWYRQSLGQGLEFLIYFQGNSAPDKSGLPSDRFSAERTGGSVSTLTIQRTQQEDSAVYLCASSQYYGYTFGSGTRLTVV.